This note documents a single TCR beta chain sequence. Its antigen remains unidentified. This record comes from a study of OX40 agonist ivuxolimab in advanced cancers. On the study more broadly: Patients with hepatocellular carcinoma, melanoma, renal cell or head and neck cancer made up the dose-escalation patients. Study results and limitations: At doses 0.1 to 3.0 mg/kg, CD4+ and CD8+ clones expanded.

The CDR3 is 15 amino acids. V was shortened by 1 base and J by 1 base, with 9 bases between the two germline ends. Germline V lookup: CDR1 SGHRS, CDR2 YFSETQ. The repertoire was sequenced with immunoSEQ multiplex PCR; TCRdb's copy has only in-frame clones and lacks some. The repertoire has tens of thousands of clones, 75% to 90% of them found once; the top ten carry more than 9%. The chain combines TRBV5-1 with TRBJ1-3; D call uncertain. The clonotype was recovered from an adult with an advanced solid tumor such as melanoma, head and neck, liver or kidney cancer. Source: CD4+ or CD8+ T cells sorted from blood, taken in a trial of the OX40 agonist ivuxolimab. The CDR3 region is CASSLRIVSGNTIYF. The CDR3 DNA is TGCGCCAGCAGCTTGCGGATCGTATCTGGAAACACCATATATTTT.